Each of the 17 T cell receptor beta chains below was sequenced from the same sample in a study of glioma-infiltrating T cells. TCR alpha and beta CDR3 regions were amplified from RNA using iRepertoire nested multiplex PCR. TCRdb reprocessed the multiplex PCR reads with MiXCR, giving one entry per CDR3 protein. This repertoire shows some 130,000 distinct CDR3 sequences, under 25% found once; its top ten account for around a quarter. Material: glioma tissue, nonneoplastic brain tissue, or PBMCs (not recorded which). The source is a human donor with low-grade glioma or glioblastoma, undergoing nonglioma brain surgery, or in good health (not recorded which).

This clonotype was recorded at least ten times. This chain uses TRBV28 with TRBJ1-1; D ambiguous. Germline assignment: CDR1 MDHEN and CDR2 SYDVKM. The V end lost 6 bases, the J end lost 5 bases, and 10 bases lay between the germline ends. The CDR3 is 12 amino acids. The CDR3: CASRDPGTEAFF. Written as DNA, the CDR3 is TGTGCCAGCAGGGACCCGGGGACTGAAGCTTTCTTT. The full variable domain, in which reference TRBV28 and TRBJ1-1 provide the parts outside the CDR3, is DVKVTQSSRYLVKRTGEKVFLECVQDMDHENMFWYRQDPGLGLRLIYFSYDVKMKEKGDIPEGYSVSREKKERFSLILESASTNQTSMYLCASRDPGTEAFFGQGTRLTVV.

This clonotype was detected many times. This sequence joins TRBV28 and TRBJ1-5; D ambiguous. V was shortened by 5 bases and J by 3 bases, with 17 bases between the two germline ends. The germline V gene encodes CDR1 MDHEN and CDR2 SYDVKM. The CDR3 consists of 16 residues. The CDR3 nucleotides read TGTGCCAGCAGTCTCGGACGGTGGACCGCCAATCAGCCCCAGCATTTT. Translation: CASSLGRWTANQPQHF.

The chain carries TRBV14 and TRBJ2-5; tentative D call: TRBD2 (7 bases). CDR3 length: 17 residues. The germline V gene encodes CDR1 SGHDN and CDR2 FVKESK. V shed 0 bases and J shed 5 bases, with 19 bases lying between them. CDR3 protein: CASSQDPPGGGWETQYF. Here the CDR3 DNA reads TGTGCCAGCAGCCAAGACCCCCCGGGGGGCGGTTGGGAGACCCAGTACTTC.

In the case of this clonotype: Germline is not matched at one junction end, which may reflect a read error. The J gene is TRBJ2-1, the V gene TRBV24-1, with D perhaps assigned TRBD1 or TRBD2 (5 bases each). The CDR3 runs 11 residues. Germline assignment: CDR1 KGHDR and CDR2 SFDVKD. In nucleotides, the CDR3 is TGTGCCACCACCCGGGACGATGATCAGTTCTTC. This translates into CATTRDDDQFF.

This clonotype was counted between two and nine times. CDR3 sequence: CASSREVNYGYTF. DNA for the CDR3: TGTGCCAGCAGCCGTGAGGTCAACTATGGCTACACCTTC. The rearrangement joins TRBV14 to TRBJ1-2; D is unclear. CDR3 length: 13 amino acids. CDR1 and CDR2 from the germline V gene are SGHDN and FVKESK. The V and J ends lost 4 bases and 2 bases respectively, with 8 bases between them.

This clonotype was observed a few times. The J gene is TRBJ2-2, the V gene TRBV28, with D uncertain. Between the trimmed V and J ends, which lost 6 bases and 7 bases, there was a span of 9 bases. Per the germline V gene, CDR1 is MDHEN and CDR2 is SYDVKM. The length of the CDR3 is 12 residues. CDR3 sequence reads: CASSSVLGELFF. The CDR3 DNA is TGTGCCAGCAGCTCGGTCCTCGGGGAGCTGTTTTTT.

This clonotype was counted at least ten times. The genes are TRBV2 and TRBJ2-1; TRBD2 is a possible D gene (5 bases). The ends were cut back, 4 bases at V and 9 bases at J, with 7 bases in the middle. This CDR3 has 11 residues. CDR1 and CDR2 (germline): SNHLY, FYNNEI. CDR3 DNA sequence: TGTGCCAGCAGTGTGGAGGTTGAGCAGTTCTTC. Translated, it gives CASSVEVEQFF. Combining the CDR3 with reference TRBV2 and TRBJ2-1 gives the whole variable domain EPEVTQTPSHQVTQMGQEVILRCVPISNHLYFYWYRQILGQKVEFLVSFYNNEISEKSEIFDDQFSVERPDGSNFTLKIRSTKLEDSAMYFCASSVEVEQFFGPGTRLTVL.

This clonotype was seen at least ten times. This chain joins TRBV20-1 and TRBJ2-3; D is tentatively TRBD1 or TRBD2 (6 bases each). The CDR3 sequence is 16 residues long. CDR1 is DFQATT and CDR2 is SNEGSKA in the germline V gene (reference sequence). Trimming shortened V by 0 bases and J by 2 bases, and 15 bases separated the two germline ends. The DNA for the CDR3 is TGCAGTGCTAGAGATTGGGGGGCCGGTGACACAGATACGCAGTATTTT. It yields the protein CSARDWGAGDTDTQYF.

The genes are TRBV4-1 and TRBJ1-4, with a possible D match to TRBD1 (5 bases). V was clipped by 2 bases and J by 0 bases, with 16 bases between them. The CDR3 extends over 18 amino acids. The V gene's germline CDR1 is MGHRA and CDR2 YSYEKL. The CDR3 bases are TGCGCCAGCAGCCAATCCGTGGGGCAGGGTGCAACTAATGAAAAACTGTTTTTT. Amino acids: CASSQSVGQGATNEKLFF.

This clonotype was seen repeatedly, ten times or more. The chain recombines TRBV6-1 with TRBJ2-1; the match to TRBD1 covers 8 bases. Germline V lookup: CDR1 MNHNS, CDR2 SASEGT. Losses at the gene ends were 6 bases for V and 0 bases for J; bases not matched to a gene: 10. The CDR3 spans 17 residues. The CDR3: CASSPGTGHNSYNEQFF. In DNA form, the CDR3 reads TGTGCCAGCAGCCCCGGGACAGGCCACAACTCCTACAATGAGCAGTTCTTC.

This clonotype was detected a few times. V is TRBV2 and J is TRBJ1-5; TRBD1 might be the D (5 bases). Trimming stripped 4 bases from V and 0 bases from J, with 10 bases between. Germline CDR1 reads SNHLY; CDR2 reads FYNNEI. The CDR3 loop spans 15 amino acids. The DNA of the CDR3 is TGTGCCAGCAGTGTTGACAGAAGTAGCAATCAGCCCCAGCATTTT. Its translation: CASSVDRSSNQPQHF.

This chain connects TRBV12-3 or TRBV12-4 to TRBJ2-2, with D perhaps assigned TRBD1 or TRBD2 (6 bases each). The V end lost 6 bases, the J end lost 4 bases, and 15 bases lay between the germline ends. CDR3 length: 15 amino acids. This CDR3 reads CASSPEGGGTGELFF. DNA of the CDR3: TGTGCCAGCAGCCCCGAGGGGGGCGGCACCGGGGAGCTGTTTTTT.

This clonotype has more than one count but fewer than ten. The CDR3 reads CASSRTAPYEQYV. The CDR3 DNA sequence: TGTGCCAGCAGCCGGACCGCACCCTACGAGCAGTACGTC. The chain recombines TRBV28 with TRBJ2-7; D is ambiguous. Trimming removed 6 bases at V and 2 bases at J, with 11 bases between. Per the germline V gene, CDR1 is MDHEN and CDR2 is SYDVKM. This CDR3 spans 13 amino acids.

Ten or more counts support this clonotype. The gene calls are TRBV24-1 and TRBJ1-5; no clear D. Germline V gene lookup returns CDR1 KGHDR and CDR2 SFDVKD. V gave up 2 bases and J gave up 7 bases, with 8 bases separating them. This CDR3 has 13 amino acids. The CDR3 bases are TGTGCCACCAGTGATTCCCTGAGGCAGCCCCAGCATTTT. Its protein is CATSDSLRQPQHF.

There are many counts of this clonotype. The chain has TRBV6-1 and TRBJ1-5; possible D gene TRBD1, 5 bases. Germline CDR1 and CDR2: MNHNS and SASEGT. The CDR3 spans 14 residues. Trimming pared 6 bases from V and 3 bases from J, leaving 12 bases between. As DNA, the CDR3 is TGTGCCAGCAGCCGGGACGGCACCAATCAGCCCCAGCATTTT. As protein: CASSRDGTNQPQHF.

The table lists this clonotype with many counts. This rearrangement joins TRBV6-2 or TRBV6-3 to TRBJ1-1; D perhaps matches TRBD1 (5 bases). CDR1 MNHEY and CDR2 SVGEGT come from the germline V gene. The CDR3 length is 14 residues. V was shortened by 1 base and J by 8 bases, with 14 bases between the two germline ends. The CDR3 DNA sequence: TGTGCCAGCAGTTACTTGAGGGGCGCATTAGAAGCTTTCTTT. Translating it yields CASSYLRGALEAFF.

This clonotype was counted many times. This chain uses TRBV7-3 with TRBJ2-1; tentatively, D is TRBD1 (6 bases). The CDR3 totals 15 residues. With 5 bases removed from V and 2 bases from J, the gap between germline ends came to 13 bases. In germline, CDR1 is SGHTA, CDR2 FQGTGA. CDR3 in DNA: TGTGCCAGCAGCCCGGACAGCTTACCCTACAATGAGCAGTTCTTC. Protein: CASSPDSLPYNEQFF.